The present TCR beta chain was sequenced within a study of blood T cell repertoires in COVID-19. Study-wide context: PBMCs, B-cell-depleted T cells, or T cells provided the cDNA or gDNA that made up the material.

Cohorts were assigned according to the clinical history that participants reported. As originally analysed: Scientists estimated how many nucleated cells there were by amplifying reference gene primers. Sequencing was performed with immunoSEQ multiplex PCR; in TCRdb, only in-frame clones are kept and a portion is missing. V and J calls and clone size follow that table, whereas D and trimming were derived from the DNA. Of over 250,000 clones in the sample, roughly 80% were seen once. This clone has just one count. This CDR3 is built from 16 residues. V shed 11 bases, J shed 0 bases, and the junction held 13 bases outside the gene matches. Germline assignment: CDR1 WSHSY and CDR2 SAAADI.

The sequence came from a man between 40 and 49 years old who had been exposed to COVID-19. The V and J genes are TRBV10-2 and TRBJ1-3, with 7 bases lining up with TRBD1. The sample consisted of PBMCs or T cells enriched from blood (not recorded which). The CDR3, as DNA: TGCGCCGCCCCCCCTACAGGGGAGTTCTCTGGAAACACCATATATTTT. It yields the protein CAAPPTGEFSGNTIYF.